The TCR beta chain under discussion was sequenced for a study of T-cell memory formation after mild COVID-19. Trimming at V came to 0 bases and at J to 2 bases, leaving 6 bases not matched to a gene. The CDR3 spans 16 residues. From germline, CDR1 is SGHTA and CDR2 FQGNSA. One entry per CDR3 protein results from TCRdb running MiXCR on the 5' RACE reads. This table has hundreds of thousands of distinct CDR3 sequences, 15% to 20% appearing once. This clonotype was picked up many times. The V gene is TRBV7-2, the J gene TRBJ2-5, with TRBD2 matching 7 bases. The TCR comes from a young man who had mild COVID-19 (a few samples of this study predate the infection). Cell type and time point are not known. Sequencing was done on a sample of PBMCs or a T cell subset sorted from them (not recorded which). In nucleotides, the CDR3 is TGTGCCAGCAGCTTAGCCCGGTGGCGGGGGCAAGAGACCCAGTACTTC. Translating it yields CASSLARWRGQETQYF. The whole variable domain, remainder taken from reference TRBV7-2 and TRBJ2-5, is GAGVSQSPSNKVTEKGKDVELRCDPISGHTALYWYRQSLGQGLEFLIYFQGNSAPDKSGLPSDRFSAERTGGSVSTLTIQRTQQEDSAVYLCASSLARWRGQETQYFGPGTRLLVL.